Listed below are T cell receptor beta chains from one sample, sequenced in a study of molecular identifiers for immune sequencing clone quantification. TCRdb recomputed calls from the PCR reads with MiXCR, one row per CDR3 protein. This sample has about half a million distinct CDR3 sequences, with under 30% found just once. Sequencing was done on a sample of naive CD8+ T cells from blood, with Jurkat cell RNA spiked in. These receptors originate from a human donor in good health. Some libraries in this study had Jurkat cell RNA spiked in. CDR3s include the opening cysteine and the closing phenylalanine or tryptophan. The order of the fields is J gene, V gene, D gene, clone size, CDR3 protein, CDR3 DNA. The D gene is left open where the match is weak. Size is omitted from some rows. Given values are once, few, many or a class for expanded clones.

>TRBJ2-1|TRBV24-1|TRBD2|few
CATSLSGVGEQFF
TGTGCCACCAGCCTAAGCGGGGTCGGTGAGCAGTTCTTC
>TRBJ2-7|TRBV5-1|TRBD1|many
CASSPGQGLYEQYF
TGCGCCAGCAGCCCGGGACAGGGGCTCTACGAGCAGTACTTC
>TRBJ2-5|TRBV6-4|TRBD2|-
CASSEDGGVQETQYF
TGTGCCAGCAGTGAGGACGGGGGGGTACAGGAGACCCAGTACTTC
>TRBJ2-1|TRBV30|-|-
CAWSIRGPWKNEQFF
TGTGCCTGGAGTATCCGGGGGCCCTGGAAGAATGAGCAGTTCTTC
>TRBJ1-4|TRBV5-8|-|many
CASSLEAVELFF
TGTGCCAGCAGCTTAGAAGCAGTGGAACTGTTTTTT
>TRBJ2-3|TRBV5-1|-|many
CASTEWTSTDTQYF
TGCGCCAGTACGGAGTGGACTAGCACAGATACGCAGTATTTT
>TRBJ2-7|TRBV28|TRBD2|-
CASSFRGLAGYEQYF
TGTGCCAGCAGTTTCCGGGGACTAGCGGGGTACGAGCAGTACTTC
>TRBJ2-2|TRBV29-1|-|many
CSVESGELFF
TGCAGCGTTGAATCCGGGGAGCTGTTTTTT
>TRBJ1-1|TRBV7-9|-|many
CASTPTAVSAFF
TGTGCCAGCACCCCGACAGCCGTGAGTGCTTTCTTT
>TRBJ2-5|TRBV25-1|-|many
CASPDGSQACETQYF
TGTGCCAGCCCTGACGGCTCCCAAGCGTGTGAGACCCAGTACTTC
>TRBJ2-7|TRBV30|-|-
CAWSVLGDGQYF
TGTGCCTGGAGTGTACTAGGGGACGGGCAGTACTTC
>TRBJ1-1|TRBV27|-|many
CASSLSRGLNTEAFF
TGTGCCAGCAGTTTAAGTAGGGGCCTAAACACTGAAGCTTTCTTT
>TRBJ2-5|TRBV12-3/TRBV12-4|-|few
CASSKPGSQETQYF
TGTGCCAGCAGTAAGCCGGGCTCACAAGAGACCCAGTACTTC
>TRBJ2-3|TRBV6-5|-|many
CASSPDDTDTQYF
TGTGCCAGCAGTCCCGATGACACAGATACGCAGTATTTT
>TRBJ1-1|TRBV7-3|-|once
CASSLIGVGEAFF
TGTGCCAGCAGCTTGATAGGGGTAGGTGAAGCTTTCTTT
>TRBJ2-2|TRBV4-1|-|-
CASSQDVMYTGELFF
TGCGCCAGCAGCCAAGATGTGATGTACACCGGGGAGCTGTTTTTT
>TRBJ2-3|TRBV4-3|TRBD1|-
CASSQVMIQGASTDTQYF
TGCGCCAGCAGCCAAGTTATGATACAGGGGGCAAGCACAGATACGCAGTATTTT